This passage covers 17 T cell receptor beta chains from one sample sequenced in a study of blood T cell repertoires in COVID-19. Sequencing was performed with immunoSEQ multiplex PCR; in TCRdb, only in-frame clones are kept and a portion is missing. The table has approximately 280,000 clones, roughly 90% seen once. The sequencing sample was made of peripheral blood. Receptors were obtained from a man aged 50-60 years with acute or convalescent COVID-19.

The gene calls are TRBV4-2 and TRBJ1-5; no reliable D call. The V gene lost 3 bases and the J gene lost 1 base, with 10 bases spanning the gap. This CDR3 spans 15 amino acids. Per germline, CDR1 LGHNA and CDR2 YNFKEQ. The CDR3 nucleotides read TGTGCCAGCAGCCAGATGAGAGGGAGCAATCAGCCCCAGCATTTT. Translating gives CASSQMRGSNQPQHF.

The V gene is TRBV30, the J gene TRBJ1-2, with 7 nucleotides matching TRBD1. Trimming cost V 4 bases and J 4 bases; bases outside gene matches: 12. This CDR3 region has 15 residues. Germline lookup yields CDR1 GTSNPN and CDR2 SVGIG (reference sequence). The CDR3 nucleotides are TGTGCCTGGACCTCTCCGGGACAGTCAATCTATGGCTACACCTTC. Translating gives CAWTSPGQSIYGYTF.

The chain is built from TRBV7-9 and TRBJ2-3; D uncertain. Between the trimmed V and J ends, which lost 5 bases and 0 bases, there was a span of 9 bases. This CDR3 is 14 amino acids long. Germline V gene lookup returns CDR1 SEHNR and CDR2 FQNEAQ (reference sequence). CDR3 sequence (DNA): TGTGCCAGCAGCATTGACTTCAGCACAGATACGCAGTATTTT. Protein sequence: CASSIDFSTDTQYF. Full variable domain (rest looked up from reference TRBV7-9 and TRBJ2-3): DTGVSQNPRHKITKRGQNVTFRCDPISEHNRLYWYRQTLGQGPEFLTYFQNEAQLEKSRLLSDRFSAERPKGSFSTLEIQRTEQGDSAMYLCASSIDFSTDTQYFGPGTRLTVL.

This chain uses TRBV6-1 with TRBJ2-3; 11 bases agree with TRBD2. This CDR3 comprises 16 residues. CDR1 and CDR2 from the germline V gene are MNHNS and SASEGT. Trimming cost V 3 bases and J 4 bases; bases outside gene matches: 6. In nucleotides, the CDR3 is TGTGCCAGCAGTGATACTAGCGGGGGAGCCCCAGATACGCAGTATTTT. Translation: CASSDTSGGAPDTQYF.

This sequence joins TRBV2 and TRBJ1-1; 7 nucleotides match TRBD1. This CDR3 contains 14 residues. Germline loops: CDR1 SNHLY, CDR2 FYNNEI. Trimming took 2 bases from V and 2 from J; bases not matched to a gene: 2. The CDR3 nucleotides are TGTGCCAGCAGTGAAAACAGGGGTAACACTGAAGCTTTCTTT. As protein: CASSENRGNTEAFF.

The V gene is TRBV3-1 (or the pseudogene TRBV3-2), the J gene TRBJ2-7; a weak D match, TRBD1 (7 bases). Germline V CDR1 and CDR2: LGHDT, YNNKEL (reference sequence). Trimming left V 3 bases short and J 0 bases short, with 12 bases between. This CDR3 region has 15 residues. The CDR3 region has the DNA TGTGCCAGCAGCCATCCAGGGGGAGGCTCCTACGAGCAGTACTTC. This codes for CASSHPGGGSYEQYF.

In this sample, this clone turned up once. This chain uses TRBV29-1 with TRBJ2-3; no definite D call. The germline CDR1 and CDR2 sequences are SQVTM and ANQGSEA. Trimming removed 1 base from V and 1 base from J, with 18 bases in between. CDR3 length: 17 amino acids. CDR3 residues: CSVEGWQRPPRTDTQYF. In DNA, the CDR3 is TGCAGCGTTGAAGGATGGCAGCGCCCCCCCCGCACAGATACGCAGTATTTT.

V and J are TRBV9 and TRBJ2-1; TRBD2 aligns across 7 bases. The CDR3 spans 15 residues. With V trimmed by 1 base and J by 3 bases, 4 bases remained unmatched. The germline CDR1 and CDR2 sequences are SGDLS and YYNGEE. The CDR3 region has the DNA TGTGCCAGCAGCGTACGGGGGGAGGACTACAATGAGCAGTTCTTC. Protein product: CASSVRGEDYNEQFF.

This chain uses TRBV4-1 with TRBJ1-4, with D possibly TRBD1 on 6 matching bases. There are 16 residues in the CDR3. V dropped 0 bases and J dropped 8 bases, with 16 bases sitting between them. In germline, CDR1 is MGHRA, CDR2 YSYEKL. The CDR3 DNA follows: TGCGCCAGCAGCCAAGACCGTACAGGACAGCGAGAAAAACTGTTTTTT. This codes for CASSQDRTGQREKLFF.

This chain connects TRBV19 to TRBJ1-1; possibly TRBD1 for D (5 bases). Germline lookup yields CDR1 LNHDA and CDR2 SQIVND (reference sequence). The CDR3 totals 16 residues. Between the trimmed V and J ends, which lost 7 bases and 3 bases, there was a span of 21 bases. The CDR3 spells CASTTLGGRAYTEAFF. The CDR3, as DNA: TGTGCCAGTACTACTCTCGGGGGGAGGGCGTACACTGAAGCTTTCTTT.

This clone was detected only a few times. V gene TRBV2 combines with J gene TRBJ2-1, with D unclear. This CDR3 region has 11 residues. Germline V lookup: CDR1 SNHLY, CDR2 FYNNEI. V lost 5 bases and J 4 bases, leaving 3 bases between the germline ends. CDR3 DNA: TGTGCCAGCAGTTCTTACAATGAGCAGTTCTTC. It codes for CASSSYNEQFF. Combining the CDR3 with reference TRBV2 and TRBJ2-1 gives the whole variable domain EPEVTQTPSHQVTQMGQEVILRCVPISNHLYFYWYRQILGQKVEFLVSFYNNEISEKSEIFDDQFSVERPDGSNFTLKIRSTKLEDSAMYFCASSSYNEQFFGPGTRLTVL.

This chain joins TRBV19 and TRBJ2-1; tentative D call: TRBD2 (5 bases). Looked up from germline, CDR1 is LNHDA and CDR2 is SQIVND (reference sequence). The CDR3 is 14 amino acids. Trimming pared 8 bases from V and 6 bases from J, leaving 17 bases between. The CDR3, as DNA: TGTGCCAGTGCCCGGGATTTCACTTTCAATGAGCAGTTCTTC. It is translated as CASARDFTFNEQFF.

This chain links TRBV15 with TRBJ2-1, with TRBD1 matching over 10 bases. Germline V CDR1 and CDR2: LNHNV, YYDKDF (reference sequence). V shed 0 bases and J 2 bases; nucleotides not matched to a gene: 19. This CDR3 comprises 22 residues. The CDR3: CATSRDVSSGQGPLGTYNEQFF. CDR3 DNA sequence: TGTGCCACCAGCAGAGATGTCTCGTCGGGACAGGGGCCCCTGGGGACCTACAATGAGCAGTTCTTC.

This chain connects TRBV4-1 to TRBJ2-5; TRBD1 matches at 11 bases. CDR1 and CDR2 (germline): MGHRA, YSYEKL. The CDR3 runs to 16 residues. V was clipped by 4 bases and J by 2 bases; unmatched bases: 6. CDR3 bases: TGCGCCAGCAGCCTGATGGGACAGGGGGTTCAAGAGACCCAGTACTTC. Translation gives CASSLMGQGVQETQYF.

This clone was detected only a few times. V gene TRBV4-1 combines with J gene TRBJ1-1; TRBD1 agrees at 12 bases. The CDR3 runs 15 residues. Losses at the gene ends were 4 bases for V and 4 bases for J; bases not matched to a gene: 4. The germline CDR1 and CDR2 sequences are MGHRA and YSYEKL. CDR3 region: CASSLGTGGLTEAFF. In DNA form, the CDR3 reads TGCGCCAGCAGCCTGGGGACAGGGGGCCTCACTGAAGCTTTCTTT.

The J gene is TRBJ2-1, the V gene TRBV7-9; tentative D call: TRBD2 (7 bases). This CDR3 has 16 amino acids. Germline V gives CDR1 SEHNR, CDR2 FQNEAQ (reference sequence). Between the trimmed V and J ends, which lost 5 bases and 5 bases, there was a span of 19 bases. The CDR3 reads CASSPRTGGGHNEQFF. The CDR3 nucleotides read TGTGCCAGCAGCCCGCGGACGGGCGGGGGCCACAATGAGCAGTTCTTC.

This chain uses TRBV3-1 (or the pseudogene TRBV3-2) with TRBJ1-1; D is undetermined. Per the germline V gene, CDR1 is LGHDT and CDR2 is YNNKEL (reference sequence). Trimming removed 4 bases at V and 0 bases at J, with 12 bases between. CDR3 size: 15 residues. CDR3 nucleotide sequence: TGTGCCAGCAGCCCAGCCCCGGGGTTGAACACTGAAGCTTTCTTT. Protein sequence: CASSPAPGLNTEAFF.